This TCR beta chain was captured by sequencing in a study of CD8+ T cells in alopecia areata. Sequencing relied on a cDNA template that was reverse transcribed from extracted RNA. Produced via immunoSEQ multiplex PCR; TCRdb's table is partial and in-frame only. The table has 150,000 to 200,000 clones, roughly 60% seen once. Treatment indicated: oral pan-JAK inhibitor, 5-10 mg twice daily. The sample here was CD4+ T cells sorted from blood, taken at week 24, from a patient treated with tofacitinib. The TCR comes from a human donor with alopecia areata.

Written as DNA, the CDR3 is TGCGCCAGCAGCTTGGAACACCGACCCACAGGCGCCTACGAGCAGTACTTC. Translated, it gives CASSLEHRPTGAYEQYF. This rearrangement joins TRBV5-1 to TRBJ2-7; tentatively, D is TRBD1 (5 bases). Trimming removed 0 bases from V and 2 bases from J, with 18 bases in between. CDR3 length: 17 amino acids. In germline, CDR1 is SGHRS, CDR2 YFSETQ. Using reference TRBV5-1 and TRBJ2-7 for the parts outside the CDR3, the full variable domain is KAGVTQTPRYLIKTRGQQVTLSCSPISGHRSVSWYQQTPGQGLQFLFEYFSETQRNKGNFPGRFSGRQFSNSRSEMNVSTLELGDSALYLCASSLEHRPTGAYEQYFGPGTRLTVT.